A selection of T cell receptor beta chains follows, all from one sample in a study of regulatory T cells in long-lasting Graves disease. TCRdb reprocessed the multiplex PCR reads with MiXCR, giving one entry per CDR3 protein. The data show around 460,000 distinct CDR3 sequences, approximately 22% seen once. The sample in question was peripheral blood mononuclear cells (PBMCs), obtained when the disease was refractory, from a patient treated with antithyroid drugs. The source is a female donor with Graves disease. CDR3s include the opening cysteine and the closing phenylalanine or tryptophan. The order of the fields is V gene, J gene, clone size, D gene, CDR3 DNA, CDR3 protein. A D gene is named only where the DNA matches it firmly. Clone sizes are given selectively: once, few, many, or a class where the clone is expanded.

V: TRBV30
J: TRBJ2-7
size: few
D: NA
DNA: TGTGCCTGGAGTTCCACAGGGTCCAACGAGCAGTACTTC
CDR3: CAWSSTGSNEQYF

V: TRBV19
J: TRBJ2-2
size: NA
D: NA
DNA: TGTGCCAGTACCACACAGGGCGGGGTCGGGGAGCTGTTTTTT
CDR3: CASTTQGGVGELFF

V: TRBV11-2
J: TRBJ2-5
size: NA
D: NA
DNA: TGTGCCAGCAGCATTGAGGAGACCCAGTACTTC
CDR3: CASSIEETQYF

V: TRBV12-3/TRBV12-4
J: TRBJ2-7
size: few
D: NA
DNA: TGTGCCAGCAGTTTAGGGGGGCAGGGGGGTAACGAGCAGTACTTC
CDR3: CASSLGGQGGNEQYF

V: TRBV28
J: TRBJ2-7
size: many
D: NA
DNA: TGTGCCAGCAGTCCCCCCCAGGGCAGACGGGACCCCAGGGGCTACGAGCAGTACTTC
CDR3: CASSPPQGRRDPRGYEQYF

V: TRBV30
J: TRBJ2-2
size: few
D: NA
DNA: TGTGCCTGGGGGGGCAGGCCCGGGACCGGGGAGCTGTTTTTT
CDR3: CAWGGRPGTGELFF

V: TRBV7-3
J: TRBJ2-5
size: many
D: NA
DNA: TGTGCCAGCAGCTTGGGGTTCCAAGAGACCCAGTACTTC
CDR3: CASSLGFQETQYF

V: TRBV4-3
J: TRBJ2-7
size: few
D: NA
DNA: TGCGCCAGCAGCCACGACTTAGGGGCCTCCTACGAGCAGTACTTC
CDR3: CASSHDLGASYEQYF

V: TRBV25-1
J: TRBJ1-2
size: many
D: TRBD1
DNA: TGTGCCAGCAATCGGGGACAGGGAAGTAGGGGCTACACCTTC
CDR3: CASNRGQGSRGYTF

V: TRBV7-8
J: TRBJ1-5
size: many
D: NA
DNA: TGTGCCAGCAGCTTAGGACAGGCATTGGTGAGCAATCAGCCCCAGCATTTT
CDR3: CASSLGQALVSNQPQHF

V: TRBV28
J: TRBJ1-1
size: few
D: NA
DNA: TGTGCCAGCAGTTTAGTGAACAGTGGGAACACTGAAGCTTTCTTT
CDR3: CASSLVNSGNTEAFF

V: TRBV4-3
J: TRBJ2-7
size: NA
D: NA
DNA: TGCGCCAGCAGCCCCCAACGGGACTTCTCCTACGAGCAGTACTTC
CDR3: CASSPQRDFSYEQYF

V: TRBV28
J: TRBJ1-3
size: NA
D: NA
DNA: TGTGCCAGCAGTCCCCCCTTGGGCGGGGGGGGAAACACCATATATTTT
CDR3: CASSPPLGGGGNTIYF

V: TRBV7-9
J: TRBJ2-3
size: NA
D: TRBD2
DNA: TGTGCCAGCAGCTCACCTCCCGAGGGGACTAGCGGGGAGACGACTAGCACAGATACGCAGTATTTT
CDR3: CASSSPPEGTSGETTSTDTQYF

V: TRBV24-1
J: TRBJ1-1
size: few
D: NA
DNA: TGTGCCACCAGTGAAGGTCAGGGAGCTTTCTTT
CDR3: CATSEGQGAFF

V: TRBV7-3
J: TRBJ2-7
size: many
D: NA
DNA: TGTGCCAGCAGCTTAAGTCAATTCAACCCCGCCTACGAGCAGTACTTC
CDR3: CASSLSQFNPAYEQYF

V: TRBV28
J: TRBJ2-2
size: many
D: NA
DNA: TGTGCCAGCAGTCGACTGAAGGGCCGTGGCACCGGGGAGCTGTTTTTT
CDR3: CASSRLKGRGTGELFF

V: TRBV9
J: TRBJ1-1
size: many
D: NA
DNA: TGTGCCAGCAGCGTAGAGCCCGGGGGGAACACTGAAGCTTTCTTT
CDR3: CASSVEPGGNTEAFF

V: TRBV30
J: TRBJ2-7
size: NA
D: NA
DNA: TGTGCCTGGTCTGAATACTACGAGCAGTACTTC
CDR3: CAWSEYYEQYF

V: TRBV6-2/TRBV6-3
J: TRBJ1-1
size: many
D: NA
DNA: TGTGCCAGCAGTTACTTGGACAGCACTGAAGCTTTCTTT
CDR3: CASSYLDSTEAFF

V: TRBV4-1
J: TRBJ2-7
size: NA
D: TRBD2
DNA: TGCGCCAGCAGCCAAGATCGGAGTAGCGGGTACTCCTACGAGCAGTACTTC
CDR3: CASSQDRSSGYSYEQYF

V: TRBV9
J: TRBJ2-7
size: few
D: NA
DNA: TGTGCCAGCAGCAAGATAAGGCAGGGGTCCGAGCAGTACTTC
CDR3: CASSKIRQGSEQYF

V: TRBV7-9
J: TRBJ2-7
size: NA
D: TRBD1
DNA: TGTGCCAGCAGTAAGGGGGCCTCCTACGAGCAGTACTTC
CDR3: CASSKGASYEQYF

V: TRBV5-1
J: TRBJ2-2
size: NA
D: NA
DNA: TGCGCCAGCACCGTCGGGAGTAGCGGGGAGCTGTTTTTT
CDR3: CASTVGSSGELFF

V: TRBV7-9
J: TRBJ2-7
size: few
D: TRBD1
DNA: TGTGCCAGCAGCAAACAGGGGGCCGAGCAGTACTTC
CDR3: CASSKQGAEQYF

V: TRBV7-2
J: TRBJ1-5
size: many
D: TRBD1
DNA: TGTGCCAGCAGCCCGGGACAGACCAATCAGCCCCAGCATTTT
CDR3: CASSPGQTNQPQHF

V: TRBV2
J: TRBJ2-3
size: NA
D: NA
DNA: TGTGCCAGCAGTGAATCCCTTAGCGCGCGGGGCACGCAGTATTTT
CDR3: CASSESLSARGTQYF

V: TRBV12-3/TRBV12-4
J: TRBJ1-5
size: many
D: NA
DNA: TGTGCCAGCAGTTTTGGAGTAATCAATCAGCCCCAGCATTTT
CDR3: CASSFGVINQPQHF

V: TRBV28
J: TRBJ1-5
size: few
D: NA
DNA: TGTGCCAGCAGTTCGGGGCCGGGTCGGGTCCCCCAGCATTTT
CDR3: CASSSGPGRVPQHF

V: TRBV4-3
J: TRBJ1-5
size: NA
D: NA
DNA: TGCGCCAGCAGCCAAGATATCGGTAGCAATCAGCCCCAGCATTTT
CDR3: CASSQDIGSNQPQHF

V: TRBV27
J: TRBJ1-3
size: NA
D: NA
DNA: TGTGCCAGCAGTTCGGGCAGCACGAGCTCTGGAAACACCATATATTTT
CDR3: CASSSGSTSSGNTIYF

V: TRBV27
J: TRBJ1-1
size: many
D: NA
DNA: TGTGCCAGCAGTATCAACGGGTGGGCTCCTGAAGCTTTCTTT
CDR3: CASSINGWAPEAFF

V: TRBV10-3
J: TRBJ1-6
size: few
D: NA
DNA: TGTGCCATCAATTGGTCACCCCTCCACTTT
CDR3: CAINWSPLHF

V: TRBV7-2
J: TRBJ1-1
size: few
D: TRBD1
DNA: TGTGCCAGCAGCCCCGCACAGGGGGTGAACACTGAAGCTTTCTTT
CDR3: CASSPAQGVNTEAFF

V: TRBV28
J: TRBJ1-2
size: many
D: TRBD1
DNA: TGTGCCAGCAGTCCCCCCGACAGGGTGGCCTATGGCTACACCTTC
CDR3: CASSPPDRVAYGYTF

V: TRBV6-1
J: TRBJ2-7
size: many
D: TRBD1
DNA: TGTGCCAGCAGTAAGGCCGGGACAGGGGAGGCCTACGAGCAGTACTTC
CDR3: CASSKAGTGEAYEQYF

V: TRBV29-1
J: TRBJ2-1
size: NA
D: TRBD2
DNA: TGCAGCGTTGAAGGGACCCTGGGAGGGTACAATGAGCAGTTCTTC
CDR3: CSVEGTLGGYNEQFF

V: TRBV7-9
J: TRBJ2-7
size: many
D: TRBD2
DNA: TGTGCCAGCAGGCGGGAGGGGAGCTCCTACGAGCAGTACTTC
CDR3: CASRREGSSYEQYF

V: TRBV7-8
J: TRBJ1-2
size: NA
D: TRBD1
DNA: TGTGCCAGCAGCTTATCGGGACAGACTAACTATGGCTACACCTTC
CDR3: CASSLSGQTNYGYTF

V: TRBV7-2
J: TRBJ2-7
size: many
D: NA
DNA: TGTGCCAGCAGCTTAGGGGACGGGCTCCGCTACGAGCAGTACTTC
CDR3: CASSLGDGLRYEQYF

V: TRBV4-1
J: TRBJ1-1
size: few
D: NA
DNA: TGCGCCATCCGGGGTGAGACTGAAGCTTTCTTT
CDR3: CAIRGETEAFF

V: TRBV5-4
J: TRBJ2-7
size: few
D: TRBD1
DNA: TGTGCCAGCAGCTCGACAGGGATGGACGAGCAGTACTTC
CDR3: CASSSTGMDEQYF

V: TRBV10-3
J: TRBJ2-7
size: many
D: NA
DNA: TGTGCCATCAGTTCGGACAGCGACTACGAGCAGTACTTC
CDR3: CAISSDSDYEQYF

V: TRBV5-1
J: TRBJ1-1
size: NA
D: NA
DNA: TGCGCCAGCAGCAGGGGGAGGGGCGGAATGAACACTGAAGCTTTCTTT
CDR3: CASSRGRGGMNTEAFF

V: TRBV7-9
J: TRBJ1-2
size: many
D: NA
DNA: TGTGCCAGCAGCTTACCACCGGGACACGTCAACTATGGCTACACCTTC
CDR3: CASSLPPGHVNYGYTF

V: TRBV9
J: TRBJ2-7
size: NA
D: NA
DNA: TGTGCCAGCAGCGTAGGCAGGGGGGACCCGACCGAGCAGTACTTC
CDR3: CASSVGRGDPTEQYF

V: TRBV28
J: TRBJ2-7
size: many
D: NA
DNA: TGTGCCAGCAGTTCCCGACGAACCTACGAGCAGTACTTC
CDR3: CASSSRRTYEQYF

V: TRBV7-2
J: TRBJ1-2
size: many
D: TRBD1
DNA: TGTGCCAGCAGCTTACTGGGACAGGCCCTGAACTATGGCTACACCTTC
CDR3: CASSLLGQALNYGYTF

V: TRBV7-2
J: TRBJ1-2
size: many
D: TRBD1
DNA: TGTGCCAGCAGCTTAGGGACAGGGGAAAACTATGGCTACACCTTC
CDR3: CASSLGTGENYGYTF

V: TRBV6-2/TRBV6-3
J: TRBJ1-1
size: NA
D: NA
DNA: TGTGCCAGCAGTTATGGGCAAACAGTTAACACTGAAGCTTTCTTT
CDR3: CASSYGQTVNTEAFF

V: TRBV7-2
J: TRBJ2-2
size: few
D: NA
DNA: TGTGCCAGCCTCAGGTTCCCCGGGGAGCTGTTTTTT
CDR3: CASLRFPGELFF